Below, 29 T cell receptor beta chains from the same sample are listed, as sequenced in a study of T cells in Graves' hyperthyroidism and ophthalmopathy. Template material for amplifying TCR beta CDR3 regions consisted of RNA transcripts. Using the HTBI primer set, a first-round RT-PCR was run on the TCR CDR3. TCRdb redid the calling of the multiplex PCR reads with MiXCR, one entry per CDR3 protein. Among about 570,000 distinct CDR3 sequences, roughly 46% were seen once, and the ten largest hold around 17%. What was sequenced was peripheral blood or thyroid tissue (not recorded which). All receptors derive from an adult woman with Graves' disease, either hyperthyroidism or ophthalmopathy (not recorded which).

This clonotype was seen many times. V is TRBV12-3 or TRBV12-4 and J is TRBJ1-1, with TRBD1 matching over 8 bases. CDR3 length: 15 residues. V trimming: 5 bases; J trimming: 3 bases; junction bases outside the gene matches: 8. The CDR3 here is CASSVTGGSDTEAFF. CDR3 nucleotides: TGTGCCAGCAGTGTAACAGGGGGATCGGACACTGAAGCTTTCTTT.

The chain joins TRBV2 to TRBJ2-7; D is perhaps TRBD2 (5 bases). From germline, CDR1 is SNHLY and CDR2 FYNNEI. V gave up 8 bases and J gave up 6 bases, with 14 bases separating them. This CDR3 spans 12 amino acids. The CDR3 DNA reads as TGTGCCAGCCATGAGGGATCAGGCGAGCAGTACTTC. Residues: CASHEGSGEQYF.

The chain carries TRBV7-9 and TRBJ1-6; 9 nucleotides align to TRBD1. CDR1 and CDR2 from the germline V gene are SEHNR and FQNEAQ (reference sequence). Trimming cost V 5 bases and J 10 bases; bases outside gene matches: 6. The CDR3 has 14 amino acids. CDR3 nucleotides: TGTGCCAGCAGCAAACAGGGGGCTAGGTCACCCCTCCACTTT. Translated, it gives CASSKQGARSPLHF.

The CDR3: CSARDYRGQSNQQYF. CDR3 DNA sequence: TGCAGTGCTAGAGATTACCGGGGACAGTCCAATCAGCAGTACTTC. The V gene is TRBV20-1, the J gene TRBJ2-7, with 7 bases aligning to TRBD1. Germline V CDR1 and CDR2: DFQATT, SNEGSKA (reference sequence). There are 15 residues in the CDR3. Trimming at V came to 0 bases and at J to 8 bases, leaving 13 bases not matched to a gene.

This clonotype was seen many times. Here the CDR3 reads CASSYSYTGRHEKLFF. DNA for the CDR3: TGTGCCAGCAGTTACTCGTATACAGGGCGACATGAAAAACTGTTTTTT. This chain links TRBV6-5 with TRBJ1-4, with D possibly matching TRBD1 (6 bases). CDR1 is MNHEY and CDR2 is SVGAGI in the germline V gene. The CDR3 totals 16 residues. Trimming took 0 bases from V and 6 from J, leaving 14 bases between them.

The CDR3 loop is CASSFWTANSGNTIYF. The DNA for the CDR3 is TGTGCCAGCAGCTTTTGGACGGCAAACTCTGGAAACACCATATATTTT. The chain recombines TRBV7-8 with TRBJ1-3; no firm D call. Germline V gives CDR1 SGHVS, CDR2 FQNEAQ. CDR3 length: 16 residues. V lost 3 bases and J lost 0, with 12 bases in between.

This clonotype was detected many times. This sequence joins TRBV11-2 and TRBJ1-3; D not certain. The V gene lost 0 bases and the J gene lost 2 bases, with 8 bases spanning the gap. Germline V gives CDR1 SGHAT, CDR2 FQNNGV. The CDR3 is 15 amino acids. The CDR3 DNA reads TGTGCCAGCAGCTTAGATTCGCCACCTGGAAACACCATATATTTT. This translates into CASSLDSPPGNTIYF.

V and J are TRBV11-3 and TRBJ1-4; TRBD1 is a possible D gene (5 bases). The V and J ends lost 0 bases and 5 bases respectively, with 7 bases between them. CDR1 SGHNT and CDR2 YENEEA come from the germline V gene. There are 14 residues in the CDR3. This chain's CDR3 is CASSLDQGNEKLFF. The CDR3 nucleotides read TGTGCCAGCAGCTTAGATCAGGGAAATGAAAAACTGTTTTTT.

The gene calls are TRBV5-1 and TRBJ2-6; 7 bases line up with TRBD1. The V gene end was trimmed by 1 base and the J gene end by 0 bases; junction bases not matched to a gene: 7. The CDR3 sequence is 18 residues long. CDR1 is SGHRS and CDR2 is YFSETQ in the germline V gene. CDR3 sequence (DNA): TGCGCCAGCAGCTTGCGCGGTCCAGGGGGCTCTGGGGCCAACGTCCTGACTTTC. It is translated as CASSLRGPGGSGANVLTF.

This clonotype was seen only a few times. The chain links TRBV10-3 to TRBJ2-5; D is perhaps TRBD1 or TRBD2 (7 bases each). CDR3 size: 14 residues. V lost 2 bases, J lost 5 bases, and 12 bases lay in between. Germline V lookup: CDR1 ENHRY, CDR2 SYGVKD. CDR3 region: CAISEEGGGETQYF. The CDR3 nucleotides are TGTGCCATCAGTGAGGAGGGAGGGGGCGAGACCCAGTACTTC.

The chain is built from TRBV9 and TRBJ2-5, with 7 bases lining up with TRBD2. Germline CDR1 reads SGDLS; CDR2 reads YYNGEE. The ends lost 0 bases at V and 3 bases at J; junction bases unmatched: 5. The length of the CDR3 is 15 residues. Here the CDR3 reads CASSVDLAEEETQYF. The CDR3 DNA follows: TGTGCCAGCAGCGTAGATCTAGCGGAAGAAGAGACCCAGTACTTC.

This clonotype was seen many times. V and J are TRBV6-5 and TRBJ1-2; D possibly corresponds to TRBD1 (5 bases). Germline CDR1 MNHEY, CDR2 SVGAGI. This CDR3 comprises 13 residues. Deletions cut 2 bases from V and 8 bases from J, with 12 bases between. For the CDR3, the DNA is TGTGCCAGCAGTTACCGGGGGGAGGAGGGCTACACCTTC. Protein sequence: CASSYRGEEGYTF.

This clonotype was detected many times. At one boundary the junction diverges from the germline segment, which might be a read error. CDR3 in DNA: TGTGCCAGTAGTATCGGGGGAACAGGAACCTACCTCGCTATCTTC. This encodes CASSIGGTGTYLAIF. The chain joins TRBV19 to TRBJ1-2, with D perhaps TRBD1 (5 bases). CDR3 length: 15 residues. From germline, CDR1 is LNHDA and CDR2 SQIVND (reference sequence).

This clonotype showed up many times. The V gene is TRBV6-6, the J gene TRBJ1-4, with D hard to call. V lost 0 bases to trimming and J lost 7 bases, with 12 bases between them. CDR3 length equals 15 residues. Germline V gene sequence: CDR1 MNHNY, CDR2 SVGAGI (reference sequence). CDR3 coding DNA: TGTGCCAGCAGTTACTCGCGAGGGCAAGGTGAAAAACTGTTTTTT. Its protein product is CASSYSRGQGEKLFF.

This clonotype was detected ten times or more. This chain's CDR3 is CASSLLLTDWTEAFF. CDR3 sequence (DNA): TGTGCCAGCAGCCTTCTATTGACCGACTGGACTGAAGCTTTCTTT. This chain joins TRBV11-2 and TRBJ1-1; D unclear. There are 15 residues in the CDR3. Between the trimmed V and J ends, which lost 5 bases and 5 bases, there was a span of 18 bases. Germline values: CDR1 SGHAT, CDR2 FQNNGV.

This clonotype appeared many times. This sequence joins TRBV7-9 and TRBJ2-7; D is unresolved. V lost 0 bases and J lost 5, with 8 bases in between. The CDR3 is made up of 13 amino acids. The V gene's germline CDR1 is SEHNR and CDR2 FQNEAQ (reference sequence). CDR3 nucleotides: TGTGCCAGCAGCTTAGCGGCTGGGGACGAGCAGTACTTC. As protein: CASSLAAGDEQYF. Based on the CDR3 plus reference TRBV7-9 and TRBJ2-7, the full variable domain is DTGVSQNPRHKITKRGQNVTFRCDPISEHNRLYWYRQTLGQGPEFLTYFQNEAQLEKSRLLSDRFSAERPKGSFSTLEIQRTEQGDSAMYLCASSLAAGDEQYFGPGTRLTVT.

This sequence joins TRBV19 and TRBJ2-7; 9 bases line up with TRBD2. Germline V lookup: CDR1 LNHDA, CDR2 SQIVND (reference sequence). V dropped 3 bases and J dropped 4; count of bases not matched to a gene: 7. The CDR3 length is 15 residues. CDR3 DNA sequence: TGTGCCAGTAGTATGGATAGCGGGAGCGAGTACGAGCAGTACTTC. Amino acid sequence: CASSMDSGSEYEQYF.

This chain uses TRBV5-1 with TRBJ2-5, with D perhaps matching TRBD1 or TRBD2 (5 bases each). This CDR3 is built from 12 residues. The V gene lost 9 bases and the J gene lost 7 bases, with 16 bases spanning the gap. Germline V gene lookup returns CDR1 SGHRS and CDR2 YFSETQ. The CDR3 here is CATRGEWGTQYF. As DNA, the CDR3 is TGCGCCACCCGGGGCGAATGGGGGACCCAGTACTTC.

This chain uses TRBV29-1 with TRBJ2-5; D gene unclear. The CDR3 loop spans 10 amino acids. CDR1 and CDR2 from the germline V gene are SQVTM and ANQGSEA. V was pared by 8 bases and J by 2 bases, with 6 bases between. The CDR3 loop reads CSRVQETQYF. The CDR3 nucleotides read TGCAGCCGGGTACAAGAGACCCAGTACTTC.

The gene calls are TRBV2 and TRBJ1-5, with TRBD1 as a possible D gene (5 bases). The germline V and J ends were trimmed by 8 bases and 7 bases, with 18 bases remaining between them. This CDR3 region has 14 residues. The V gene's germline CDR1 is SNHLY and CDR2 FYNNEI. CDR3 in amino acids: CASAGDHSEQPQHF. As DNA, the CDR3 is TGTGCCAGCGCCGGGGACCATAGCGAGCAGCCCCAGCATTTT.

This clonotype turned up a few times. This rearrangement joins TRBV2 to TRBJ1-5, with a tentative D call TRBD1 (5 bases). V shed 10 bases and J shed 3 bases, with 13 bases lying between them. CDR3 size: 13 residues. The germline V gene encodes CDR1 SNHLY and CDR2 FYNNEI. The CDR3 sequence: CATWDGFNQPQHF. DNA of the CDR3: TGTGCCACCTGGGACGGGTTCAATCAGCCCCAGCATTTT.

Points on this clonotype: The conserved final phenylalanine or tryptophan is absent from the CDR3, which likely points to a read error. This rearrangement joins TRBV2 to TRBJ1-6, with TRBD1 identical over 11 bases. CDR3 length: 15 residues. Trimming at V came to 5 bases and at J to 7 bases, leaving 4 bases not matched to a gene. Germline CDR1 reads SNHLY; CDR2 reads FYNNEI. The DNA for the CDR3 is TGTGCCAGCAGTTCCGGGACAGGGGGAAATTCACCCCTCCACCTT. It specifies CASSSGTGGNSPLHL.

Many counts were recorded for this clonotype. The chain joins TRBV7-8 to TRBJ1-5; 7 nucleotides line up with TRBD1. J lost 0 bases, V lost 3 bases, and 5 bases had no gene match. The CDR3 has 16 residues. In germline, CDR1 is SGHVS, CDR2 FQNEAQ. In DNA, the CDR3 is TGTGCCAGCAGCTTGGGACAGACTGTTAGCAATCAGCCCCAGCATTTT. Its protein product is CASSLGQTVSNQPQHF.

This clonotype was seen many times. This sequence joins TRBV24-1 and TRBJ2-5, with D hard to call. Germline V gene data show CDR1 as KGHDR and CDR2 as SFDVKD. This CDR3 spans 15 amino acids. V was clipped by 4 bases and J by 4 bases, with 15 bases between them. The CDR3 sequence: CATSDTAEMGETQYF. As DNA, the CDR3 is TGTGCCACCAGTGACACCGCGGAGATGGGAGAGACCCAGTACTTC.

The chain recombines TRBV10-3 with TRBJ2-7, with TRBD1 matching 10 bases. The CDR3 is made up of 13 amino acids. Germline assignment: CDR1 ENHRY and CDR2 SYGVKD. Trimming at V came to 4 bases and at J to 9 bases, leaving 6 bases not matched to a gene. CDR3 loop: CAISGQGAGVQYF. CDR3 coding DNA: TGTGCCATCAGTGGACAGGGGGCGGGCGTGCAGTACTTC.

This clonotype was seen many times. The V call is TRBV4-1, the J call TRBJ2-7; D remains unclear. The CDR3 is made up of 12 amino acids. Germline V gene sequence: CDR1 MGHRA, CDR2 YSYEKL. V was trimmed by 0 bases and J by 5 bases, leaving 5 bases between them. CDR3 DNA sequence: TGCGCCAGCAGCCAAGATTGGCACGAGCAGTACTTC. This codes for CASSQDWHEQYF.

This clonotype was counted many times. The chain couples TRBV7-9 to TRBJ2-5; no clear D. Trimming stripped 3 bases from V and 5 bases from J, with 4 bases between. Germline CDR1 reads SEHNR; CDR2 reads FQNEAQ (reference sequence). The CDR3 spans 11 residues. The chain's CDR3 is CASSFTETQYF. The DNA of the CDR3 is TGTGCCAGCAGCTTCACCGAGACCCAGTACTTC. The full variable domain, in which reference TRBV7-9 and TRBJ2-5 provide the parts outside the CDR3, is DTGVSQNPRHKITKRGQNVTFRCDPISEHNRLYWYRQTLGQGPEFLTYFQNEAQLEKSRLLSDRFSAERPKGSFSTLEIQRTEQGDSAMYLCASSFTETQYFGPGTRLLVL.

This clonotype was observed a handful of times. The J gene is TRBJ2-5, the V gene TRBV5-6, with D possibly being TRBD2 (6 bases). Trimming shortened V by 3 bases and J by 5 bases, and 17 bases separated the two germline ends. Per the germline V gene, CDR1 is SGHDT and CDR2 is YYEEEE. The CDR3 has 15 amino acids. This CDR3 is CASSYGGGDGETQYF. The CDR3 region has the DNA TGTGCCAGCAGCTACGGTGGAGGGGACGGGGAGACCCAGTACTTC.

This clonotype occurred many times. The chain has TRBV11-2 and TRBJ1-1; 8 bases are shared with TRBD1. Germline trimming cut 7 bases from V and 3 bases from J; bases unmatched to any gene: 7. Germline V lookup: CDR1 SGHAT, CDR2 FQNNGV. This CDR3 spans 14 amino acids. CDR3 DNA: TGTGCCAGCACCCGGACAGGGTTTTACACTGAAGCTTTCTTT. It is translated as CASTRTGFYTEAFF.